The 29 T cell receptor beta chains below were found in one sample sequenced in a study of T cell responses to AZD1222 COVID-19 vaccine. Only in-frame clones appear in the TCRdb table, and some are missing; sequencing was by immunoSEQ multiplex PCR. The repertoire consists of fewer than 200,000 clones, with 92% occurring once and the leading ten covering roughly 4.5%. The material was peripheral blood, obtained on day 0 of MenACWY control vaccination. The source is an adult in good health.

The genes are TRBV6-6 and TRBJ1-2, with D maybe TRBD1 (6 bases). This CDR3 contains 15 residues. The V and J ends lost 7 bases and 0 bases respectively, with 15 bases between them. CDR1 and CDR2 (germline): MNHNY, SVGAGI (reference sequence). The CDR3 nucleotides read TGTGCCAGCACCCCTGGACAGTCTCCTAACTATGGCTACACCTTC. Its translation: CASTPGQSPNYGYTF.

The gene calls are TRBV12-5 and TRBJ1-6; D is unresolved. CDR1 is LGHNT and CDR2 is FRNRAP in the germline V gene. The CDR3 has 11 amino acids. Deletions cut 7 bases from V and 6 bases from J, with 4 bases between. Here the CDR3 DNA reads TGTGCTAGTGCCCTTAATTCACCCCTCCACTTT. This sequence encodes CASALNSPLHF.

In its sample, this clone was seen once. The V and J genes are TRBV6-2 or TRBV6-3 and TRBJ1-1; TRBD1 is a possible D gene (6 bases). V lost 5 bases, J lost 3 bases, and 13 bases lay in between. Germline V gene sequence: CDR1 MNHEY, CDR2 SVGEGT. This CDR3 has 14 amino acids. The CDR3 DNA follows: TGTGCCAGCAGTCGGAGGGGGGCCGACACTGAAGCTTTCTTT. Translating gives CASSRRGADTEAFF.

This chain connects TRBV5-4 to TRBJ2-7; 10 nucleotides agree with TRBD2. CDR1 SGHNT and CDR2 YYREEE come from the germline V gene (reference sequence). Germline trimming cut 10 bases from V and 5 bases from J; bases unmatched to any gene: 21. This CDR3 is 17 amino acids long. The CDR3 region is CAPTPPGLAGESHEQYF. CDR3 in DNA: TGTGCCCCCACACCCCCGGGCCTAGCGGGAGAGAGCCACGAGCAGTACTTC.

This chain joins TRBV7-2 and TRBJ2-7, with D tentatively TRBD1 (5 bases). Between the trimmed V and J ends, which lost 1 base and 12 bases, there was a span of 16 bases. The germline V gene encodes CDR1 SGHTA and CDR2 FQGNSA. The length of the CDR3 is 13 residues. The CDR3 loop reads CASSLESATARYF. Written as DNA, the CDR3 is TGTGCCAGCAGCTTAGAATCCGCGACAGCGCGGTACTTC.

The V gene is TRBV9, the J gene TRBJ2-7; 8 bases align to TRBD2. The V segment lost 0 bases and the J segment 2 bases; nucleotides outside the gene matches: 7. The germline CDR1 and CDR2 sequences are SGDLS and YYNGEE. The CDR3 has 16 residues. Here the CDR3 reads CASSVGSSGTTYEQYF. The CDR3 DNA is TGTGCCAGCAGCGTAGGGAGTAGCGGGACTACCTACGAGCAGTACTTC. The variable domain in full, with the rest retrieved from reference TRBV9 and TRBJ2-7, is DSGVTQTPKHLITATGQRVTLRCSPRSGDLSVYWYQQSLDQGLQFLIQYYNGEERAKGNILERFSAQQFPDLHSELNLSSLELGDSALYFCASSVGSSGTTYEQYFGPGTRLTVT.

The rearrangement joins TRBV4-2 to TRBJ1-3; D remains unclear. Germline V gene sequence: CDR1 LGHNA, CDR2 YNFKEQ. V was clipped by 1 base and J by 1 base, with 11 bases between them. CDR3 length equals 16 residues. The CDR3 region is CASSQVPRISGNTIYF. DNA for the CDR3: TGTGCCAGCAGCCAAGTTCCCCGGATTTCTGGAAACACCATATATTTT.

The chain links TRBV3-1 (or the pseudogene TRBV3-2) to TRBJ2-7; 7 bases fit TRBD2. The CDR3 length is 15 residues. Trimming removed 0 bases from V and 3 bases from J; junction bases left unmatched: 5. The V gene's germline CDR1 is LGHDT and CDR2 YNNKEL (reference sequence). CDR3 DNA sequence: TGTGCCAGCAGCCAAGATCGGGACTACTTCTACGAGCAGTACTTC. Encoded protein: CASSQDRDYFYEQYF.

This chain joins TRBV7-2 and TRBJ2-1, with 13 bases matching TRBD2. The germline gives CDR1 SGHTA, CDR2 FQGNSA. This CDR3 contains 17 residues. V was pared by 2 bases and J by 9 bases, with 10 bases of the junction left unmatched. CDR3 in amino acids: CASSLRLGLAGLVEQFF. In DNA, the CDR3 is TGTGCCAGCAGCTTACGGTTGGGACTAGCGGGATTGGTTGAGCAGTTCTTC.

The rearrangement uses TRBV27 and TRBJ1-2; 8 nucleotides agree with TRBD1. Germline assignment: CDR1 MNHEY and CDR2 SMNVEV (reference sequence). The CDR3 contains 15 residues. The trim removed 6 bases at V and 4 bases at J, leaving 10 bases unmatched. Written as DNA, the CDR3 is TGTGCCAGCAGGGTTCGACAGGGGATAAGCTATGGCTACACCTTC. This translates into CASRVRQGISYGYTF.

This chain joins TRBV5-4 and TRBJ2-7; 7 bases agree with TRBD1. This CDR3 has 15 amino acids. The ends lost 4 bases at V and 2 bases at J; junction bases unmatched: 9. Germline-derived CDR1 and CDR2 are SGHNT and YYREEE (reference sequence). Here the CDR3 reads CASSPSRDRAYEQYF. CDR3 in DNA: TGTGCCAGCAGCCCATCCCGGGACAGAGCCTACGAGCAGTACTTC.

The chain is built from TRBV3-1 (or the pseudogene TRBV3-2) and TRBJ2-7; D gene uncertain. V lost 1 base to trimming and J lost 2 bases, with 9 bases between them. This CDR3 contains 14 residues. In germline, CDR1 is LGHDT, CDR2 YNNKEL (reference sequence). The CDR3 reads CASSQGPTPYEQYF. The CDR3 DNA reads TGTGCCAGCAGCCAAGGTCCCACCCCCTACGAGCAGTACTTC.

V and J are TRBV14 and TRBJ1-2; a weak D match, TRBD1 (5 bases). Germline CDR1 is SGHDN and CDR2 is FVKESK. The CDR3 is made up of 15 amino acids. The V and J ends lost 4 bases and 8 bases respectively, with 20 bases between them. CDR3 amino acids: CASSPTLGTSGGYTF. Here the CDR3 DNA reads TGTGCCAGCAGCCCAACACTAGGGACCTCCGGGGGCTACACCTTC.

This sequence joins TRBV19 and TRBJ1-5; D is possibly TRBD1 (5 bases). Germline CDR1 reads LNHDA; CDR2 reads SQIVND (reference sequence). V dropped 6 bases and J dropped 0 bases, with 12 bases sitting between them. The CDR3 totals 15 residues. This CDR3 is CASSRPRGSNQPQHF. Written as DNA, the CDR3 is TGTGCCAGTAGCCGCCCGAGGGGTAGCAATCAGCCCCAGCATTTT.

The chain carries TRBV2 and TRBJ2-5; 12 nucleotides match TRBD2. The CDR3 has 14 amino acids. Trimming cost V 6 bases and J 5 bases; bases outside gene matches: 4. Germline V lookup: CDR1 SNHLY, CDR2 FYNNEI. The chain's CDR3 is CASSVLAGGETQYF. Written as DNA, the CDR3 is TGTGCCAGCAGCGTACTAGCGGGAGGTGAGACCCAGTACTTC.

The chain is built from TRBV30 and TRBJ1-1; maybe TRBD1 (5 bases). This CDR3 region has 12 residues. V lost 0 bases, J lost 10 bases, and 12 bases lay in between. Germline CDR1 and CDR2: GTSNPN and SVGIG (reference sequence). The CDR3 here is CAWSVLGVRAFF. Written as DNA, the CDR3 is TGTGCCTGGAGTGTACTGGGGGTTAGAGCTTTCTTT.

This clone was picked up one time. The chain carries TRBV19 and TRBJ1-5; perhaps TRBD1 as D (5 bases). Germline CDR1 and CDR2: LNHDA and SQIVND (reference sequence). The germline V and J ends were trimmed by 3 bases and 4 bases, with 13 bases remaining between them. This CDR3 spans 15 amino acids. The CDR3 reads CASSMGGRVNQPQHF. CDR3 in DNA: TGTGCCAGTAGTATGGGGGGGAGGGTAAATCAGCCCCAGCATTTT.

The J gene is TRBJ1-1, the V gene TRBV7-8; unclear D gene. Germline CDR1 reads SGHVS; CDR2 reads FQNEAQ. The CDR3 sequence is 13 residues long. V was clipped by 5 bases and J by 1 base, with 8 bases between them. The CDR3 DNA reads as TGTGCCAGCAGCCTCCCCGGGAACACTGAAGCTTTCTTT. This codes for CASSLPGNTEAFF.

This clone occurred once. The chain employs TRBV25-1 and TRBJ2-1; TRBD1 is a possible D gene (5 bases). The CDR3 sequence is 15 residues long. V was trimmed by 3 bases and J by 4 bases, leaving 13 bases between them. CDR1 is MGHDK, CDR2 SYGVNS, per germline. CDR3 residues: CASSDPSAGYNEQFF. CDR3 nucleotide sequence: TGTGCCAGCAGTGATCCTTCGGCAGGGTACAATGAGCAGTTCTTC.

The chain combines TRBV25-1 with TRBJ1-1; D gene ambiguous. The V end lost 5 bases, the J end lost 1 base, and 8 bases lay between the germline ends. The length of the CDR3 is 13 residues. The germline V gene has CDR1 MGHDK and CDR2 SYGVNS. CDR3 residues: CASSPIQNTEAFF. CDR3 sequence (DNA): TGTGCCAGCAGTCCAATCCAGAACACTGAAGCTTTCTTT.

The chain uses TRBV7-3 and TRBJ2-3; D gene unclear. V was shortened by 4 bases and J by 6 bases, with 11 bases between the two germline ends. Germline V gives CDR1 SGHTA, CDR2 FQGTGA. The CDR3 runs to 13 residues. The CDR3 DNA sequence: TGTGCCAGCAGCTCGCGATCTGGGGATACGCAGTATTTT. It yields the protein CASSSRSGDTQYF.

The rearrangement links TRBV18 to TRBJ2-5; D possibly corresponds to TRBD1 (5 bases). The germline V and J ends were trimmed by 3 bases and 1 base, with 9 bases remaining between them. Looked up from germline, CDR1 is KGHSH and CDR2 is LQKENI. The CDR3 consists of 14 residues. The CDR3: CASSPRTSQETQYF. The CDR3 region has the DNA TGTGCCAGCTCACCCAGGACAAGCCAAGAGACCCAGTACTTC.

This clone has more than one count but fewer than ten. The chain is built from TRBV2 and TRBJ1-1, with D unresolved. Germline CDR1 is SNHLY and CDR2 is FYNNEI. The CDR3 loop spans 12 amino acids. The V end was cut by 5 bases, the J end by 3 bases, with 7 bases between. CDR3 sequence: CASSISHTEAFF. In DNA form, the CDR3 reads TGTGCCAGCAGTATCAGCCACACTGAAGCTTTCTTT.

This chain links TRBV6-1 with TRBJ2-3; 10 bases are a match to TRBD2. CDR3 length: 16 amino acids. V lost 4 bases and J lost 1; bases outside the gene matches: 5. Germline V gene sequence: CDR1 MNHNS, CDR2 SASEGT. The CDR3 protein is CASSVASGSRTDTQYF. The CDR3 DNA reads TGTGCCAGCAGTGTTGCTAGCGGGAGCCGCACAGATACGCAGTATTTT.

This clone appeared once. CDR3 coding DNA: TGTGCCAGCAGTTGGTCGGGGGCCAACACCGGGGAGCTGTTTTTT. Its translation: CASSWSGANTGELFF. The chain is built from TRBV6-2 or TRBV6-3 and TRBJ2-2; the D gene could be TRBD1 or TRBD2 (6 bases each). Trimming removed 4 bases at V and 2 bases at J, with 11 bases between. The length of the CDR3 is 15 residues. The germline CDR1 and CDR2 sequences are MNHEY and SVGEGT.

The V gene is TRBV5-1, the J gene TRBJ1-2; 10 bases align to TRBD1. The V segment lost 5 bases and the J segment 4 bases; nucleotides outside the gene matches: 8. Germline V lookup: CDR1 SGHRS, CDR2 YFSETQ. The CDR3 sequence is 15 residues long. As DNA, the CDR3 is TGCGCCAGCAGTTTTGGACAGGGGGAGTTCTATGGCTACACCTTC. This translates into CASSFGQGEFYGYTF.

The V and J genes are TRBV6-1 and TRBJ1-1; a weak D match, TRBD1 (6 bases). Trimming removed 3 bases at V and 10 bases at J, with 15 bases between. This CDR3 has 13 residues. Germline-derived CDR1 and CDR2 are MNHNS and SASEGT. CDR3 sequence reads: CASSETGSVSAFF. In DNA form, the CDR3 reads TGTGCCAGCAGTGAGACAGGTAGCGTATCAGCTTTCTTT.

V is TRBV24-1 and J is TRBJ2-1; 7 nucleotides align to TRBD1. Trimming took 4 bases from V and 5 from J; bases not matched to a gene: 13. Germline V gene lookup returns CDR1 KGHDR and CDR2 SFDVKD. This CDR3 spans 17 amino acids. The CDR3 nucleotides read TGTGCCACCAGTGACGCGTCAGGGGGTAACGGGGACAATGAGCAGTTCTTC. The encoded protein is CATSDASGGNGDNEQFF.

The rearrangement uses TRBV5-5 and TRBJ2-7; no firm D call. The CDR3 is 14 amino acids. Trimming left V 0 bases short and J 0 bases short, with 7 bases between. Germline V gives CDR1 SGHKS, CDR2 YYEKEE (reference sequence). The CDR3 is CASSLGGFSYEQYF. The DNA for the CDR3 is TGTGCCAGCAGCTTGGGGGGATTCTCCTACGAGCAGTACTTC.